This TCR beta chain was recovered during a study of T cell responses to AZD1222 COVID-19 vaccine. The CDR3 is made up of 13 amino acids. V lost 4 bases and J lost 2, with 5 bases in between. Note on this clone: The antigen is not known.

Study results and limitations: Donors, mostly white British, included more females; clonal diversity was possibly underestimated.

Assay: immunoSEQ multiplex PCR; the TCRdb copy retains only in-frame clones and omits some. Among over 45,000 clones listed, approximately 85% were seen once. The chain employs TRBV23-1 and TRBJ2-2; D is undetermined. TRBV23-1 belongs to the ORF category, with a function that is uncertain. This receptor was identified in an adult in good health. The input for sequencing was peripheral blood, taken on day 0 of MenACWY control vaccination. The CDR3 DNA reads TGCGCCAGCAGTCCATTAAACACCGGGGAGCTGTTTTTT. Protein: CASSPLNTGELFF.